This is a list of T cell receptor beta chains from one sample in a study of shared clonotypes between healthy human individuals. Assay used: immunoSEQ multiplex PCR; TCRdb lists only in-frame clones, some missing. The sample lists some 1,400,000 clones, roughly 96% occurring once. The sequenced material came from naive CD4+ T cells sorted from blood. The source of these receptors is a man aged 25 to 40 in good health. Each CDR3 is given with its conserved first and last residue. The order of the fields is clone size, D gene, J gene, V gene, CDR3 protein, CDR3 DNA. A D gene is named only where the DNA matches it firmly. Size is stated for part of the rows, as once, few or many counts, or as a class when the clone is expanded.

size: NA
D: TRBD1
J: TRBJ1-5
V: TRBV10-2
CDR3: CASSTTGDSNQPQHF
DNA: TGCGCCAGCAGCACGACAGGGGATAGCAATCAGCCCCAGCATTTT

size: once
D: NA
J: TRBJ2-7
V: TRBV18
CDR3: CASSPDRTGYEQYF
DNA: TGTGCCAGCTCACCAGACCGTACCGGCTACGAGCAGTACTTC

size: NA
D: TRBD2
J: TRBJ2-2
V: TRBV9
CDR3: CASSPSGWTSYTGELFF
DNA: TGTGCCAGCAGCCCCTCCGGGTGGACTAGTTACACCGGGGAGCTGTTTTTT

size: NA
D: TRBD1
J: TRBJ2-7
V: TRBV28
CDR3: CASGLGTGPYEQYF
DNA: TGTGCCAGCGGCCTGGGGACAGGTCCCTACGAGCAGTACTTC

size: NA
D: TRBD1
J: TRBJ2-7
V: TRBV6-6
CDR3: CASSYTRTGGHYEQYF
DNA: TGTGCCAGCAGTTACACCCGGACAGGGGGCCATTACGAGCAGTACTTC

size: NA
D: NA
J: TRBJ1-2
V: TRBV11-2
CDR3: CASSSQINYGYTF
DNA: TGTGCCAGCAGCTCGCAGATCAACTATGGCTACACCTTC

size: NA
D: NA
J: TRBJ1-4
V: TRBV15
CDR3: CATSRDPAGRNEKLFF
DNA: TGTGCCACCAGCAGAGATCCGGCAGGGAGGAATGAAAAACTGTTTTTT

size: NA
D: NA
J: TRBJ2-5
V: TRBV5-1
CDR3: CASSLVREGGGLQETQYF
DNA: TGCGCCAGCAGCTTGGTCCGGGAAGGTGGGGGCCTACAAGAGACCCAGTACTTC

size: NA
D: TRBD2
J: TRBJ2-5
V: TRBV5-6
CDR3: CASSLVWGGETQYF
DNA: TGTGCCAGCAGCTTGGTGTGGGGGGGAGAGACCCAGTACTTC

size: NA
D: NA
J: TRBJ2-7
V: TRBV14
CDR3: CASSQEYSSYEQYF
DNA: TGTGCCAGCAGCCAAGAATACAGCTCCTACGAGCAGTACTTC

size: NA
D: NA
J: TRBJ2-1
V: TRBV2
CDR3: CASMTAPLIRGQFF
DNA: TGTGCCAGCATGACCGCCCCACTAATTAGAGGGCAGTTCTTC

size: NA
D: NA
J: TRBJ2-5
V: TRBV27
CDR3: CASSKGLVQETQYF
DNA: TGTGCCAGCAGCAAGGGATTAGTCCAAGAGACCCAGTACTTC

size: NA
D: NA
J: TRBJ2-7
V: TRBV27
CDR3: CASRRQPNSYEQYF
DNA: TGTGCCAGCAGGAGACAACCTAACTCCTACGAGCAGTACTTC

size: NA
D: NA
J: TRBJ2-3
V: TRBV2
CDR3: CASSDLGVSTDTQYF
DNA: TGTGCCAGCAGTGATCTAGGAGTTAGCACAGATACGCAGTATTTT

size: NA
D: TRBD2
J: TRBJ2-3
V: TRBV28
CDR3: CASRPSGGQGTQYF
DNA: TGTGCCAGCAGGCCAAGCGGGGGTCAAGGTACGCAGTATTTT

size: NA
D: NA
J: TRBJ2-3
V: TRBV25-1
CDR3: CASSEEGRKDTQYF
DNA: TGTGCCAGCAGTGAGGAGGGCCGGAAAGATACGCAGTATTTT

size: NA
D: TRBD1
J: TRBJ1-2
V: TRBV19
CDR3: CASSNRGRAYGYTF
DNA: TGTGCCAGTAGCAACAGGGGGAGAGCCTATGGCTACACCTTC

size: NA
D: TRBD1
J: TRBJ2-1
V: TRBV5-1
CDR3: CASSKGDRDYNEQFF
DNA: TGCGCCAGCAGCAAGGGGGACAGGGATTACAATGAGCAGTTCTTC